The 27 T cell receptor beta chains reported below all come from one sample, sequenced in a study of neoadjuvant anti-PD-1 for oral cavity cancer. The method was immunoSEQ multiplex PCR; TCRdb's version includes in-frame clones alone and lacks a portion of them. The sample yields fewer than 15,000 clones, about two thirds seen once. The input for sequencing was PBMCs, taken before nivolumab (anti-PD-1) treatment. All receptors come from a person aged 35-79 years with oral cavity squamous cell carcinoma.

The rearrangement links TRBV29-1 to TRBJ1-1; no firm D call. The CDR3 has 11 residues. Trimming removed 6 bases at V and 3 bases at J, with 8 bases between. Germline V gene data show CDR1 as SQVTM and CDR2 as ANQGSEA. CDR3 DNA sequence: TGCAGCGTGACATTTTACACTGAAGCTTTCTTT. This translates into CSVTFYTEAFF. The full variable domain, its missing parts supplied by reference TRBV29-1 and TRBJ1-1, is SAVISQKPSRDICQRGTSLTIQCQVDSQVTMMFWYRQQPGQSLTLIATANQGSEATYESGFVIDKFPISRPNLTFSTLTVSNMSPEDSSIYLCSVTFYTEAFFGQGTRLTVV.

V is TRBV6-1 and J is TRBJ1-6, with a tentative D call TRBD1 (6 bases). The germline V gene has CDR1 MNHNS and CDR2 SASEGT. The ends were cut back, 4 bases at V and 3 bases at J, with 13 bases in the middle. The CDR3 runs to 16 residues. The DNA of the CDR3 is TGTGCCAGCAGTGGACCCGGGGGCTTCTATAATTCACCCCTCCACTTT. It is translated as CASSGPGGFYNSPLHF.

This clone was seen only a few times. This chain's CDR3 is CASSPRGQWNTEAFF. CDR3 coding DNA: TGTGCCAGCAGCCCCCGTGGACAGTGGAACACTGAAGCTTTCTTT. The rearrangement links TRBV7-9 to TRBJ1-1; tentatively, D is TRBD1 (6 bases). The V end lost 5 bases, the J end lost 1 base, and 14 bases lay between the germline ends. CDR1 and CDR2 (germline): SEHNR, FQNEAQ (reference sequence). The CDR3 length is 15 residues. The variable domain in full, with the rest retrieved from reference TRBV7-9 and TRBJ1-1, is DTGVSQNPRHKITKRGQNVTFRCDPISEHNRLYWYRQTLGQGPEFLTYFQNEAQLEKSRLLSDRFSAERPKGSFSTLEIQRTEQGDSAMYLCASSPRGQWNTEAFFGQGTRLTVV.

This sequence joins TRBV7-2 and TRBJ1-1; perhaps TRBD1 as D (5 bases). With 7 bases removed from V and 1 base from J, the gap between germline ends came to 16 bases. Germline values: CDR1 SGHTA, CDR2 FQGNSA. This CDR3 contains 15 residues. In DNA, the CDR3 is TGTGCCAGCACCCCTGGGGGGGTGAGGAACACTGAAGCTTTCTTT. Translating gives CASTPGGVRNTEAFF.

There are a few counts of this clone. The chain joins TRBV2 to TRBJ1-5, with 9 bases identical to TRBD1. CDR1 is SNHLY and CDR2 is FYNNEI in the germline V gene. Trimming removed 4 bases from V and 2 bases from J; junction bases left unmatched: 6. This CDR3 comprises 16 residues. CDR3: CASSVTRTGGNQPQHF. The DNA of the CDR3 is TGTGCCAGCAGTGTAACCCGGACAGGGGGCAATCAGCCCCAGCATTTT.

This clone was counted once. CDR3 loop: CASSFVNTGELFF. In DNA form, the CDR3 reads TGTGCCAGCAGCTTCGTGAACACCGGGGAGCTGTTTTTT. The genes are TRBV7-9 and TRBJ2-2; D unresolved. The CDR3 extends over 13 amino acids. CDR1 and CDR2 from the germline V gene are SEHNR and FQNEAQ (reference sequence). The V end lost 3 bases, the J end lost 1 base, and 3 bases lay between the germline ends.

The chain has TRBV7-8 and TRBJ2-1; 7 bases map to TRBD2. The CDR3 sequence is 15 residues long. Germline trimming cut 5 bases from V and 9 bases from J; bases unmatched to any gene: 13. Germline V lookup: CDR1 SGHVS, CDR2 FQNEAQ. The CDR3, as DNA: TGTGCCAGCAGCCCCGGGGCGGGAGAGGAGATTGAGCAGTTCTTC. Residues: CASSPGAGEEIEQFF.

CDR3 amino acids: CASSDAGTSVKQFF. The CDR3 coding sequence is TGTGCCAGCAGTGACGCCGGGACTAGCGTAAAGCAGTTCTTC. This rearrangement joins TRBV25-1 to TRBJ2-1, with 10 bases lining up with TRBD2. Germline V CDR1 and CDR2: MGHDK, SYGVNS. With 3 bases clipped from V and 11 bases from J, the junction kept 7 bases outside the gene matches. This CDR3 contains 14 residues. Combining the CDR3 with reference TRBV25-1 and TRBJ2-1 gives the whole variable domain EADIYQTPRYLVIGTGKKITLECSQTMGHDKMYWYQQDPGMELHLIHYSYGVNSTEKGDLSSESTVSRIRTEHFPLTLESARPSHTSQYLCASSDAGTSVKQFFGPGTRLTVL.

The genes are TRBV28 and TRBJ2-3; a possible D gene is TRBD1 (6 bases). Germline CDR1 MDHEN, CDR2 SYDVKM. V was trimmed by 4 bases and J by 0 bases, leaving 26 bases between them. The CDR3 runs 20 residues. The CDR3 loop reads CASSSMLKSGQRGSTDTQYF. In DNA form, the CDR3 reads TGTGCCAGCAGTTCAATGCTTAAATCGGGACAAAGAGGGAGCACAGATACGCAGTATTTT.

The table lists this clone with a count of one. DNA of the CDR3: TGTGCCAGCAGCTTAGGGACAGGATACGAGCAGTACTTC. Protein sequence: CASSLGTGYEQYF. This chain connects TRBV7-8 to TRBJ2-7, with 7 bases identical to TRBD1. The germline V gene has CDR1 SGHVS and CDR2 FQNEAQ. The CDR3 covers 13 residues. The J segment lost 4 bases and the V segment lost 1 base, leaving 1 base of the junction unmatched. The full variable domain, with the rest looked up from reference TRBV7-8 and TRBJ2-7, is GAGVSQSPRYKVAKRGQDVALRCDPISGHVSLFWYQQALGQGPEFLTYFQNEAQLDKSGLPSDRFFAERPEGSVSTLKIQRTQQEDSAVYLCASSLGTGYEQYFGPGTRLTVT.

CDR3 nucleotides: TGTGCCAGCAGCTTATTACGGGGGCCTCAAGAGACCCAGTACTTC. Translated, it gives CASSLLRGPQETQYF. The V call is TRBV11-2, the J call TRBJ2-5; the D gene could be TRBD1 or TRBD2 (6 bases each). With 2 bases removed from V and 2 bases from J, the gap between germline ends came to 12 bases. Germline-derived CDR1 and CDR2 are SGHAT and FQNNGV. The CDR3 is 15 residues long. Drawing the rest from reference TRBV11-2 and TRBJ2-5, the complete variable domain is EAGVAQSPRYKIIEKRQSVAFWCNPISGHATLYWYQQILGQGPKLLIQFQNNGVVDDSQLPKDRFSAERLKGVDSTLKIQPAKLEDSAVYLCASSLLRGPQETQYFGPGTRLLVL.

CDR3 sequence (DNA): TGCGCCAGCAGCTGGGGGACAGCAAATAATTCACCCCTCCACTTT. Its protein is CASSWGTANNSPLHF. The J gene is TRBJ1-6, the V gene TRBV5-1; 7 bases match TRBD1. Germline assignment: CDR1 SGHRS and CDR2 YFSETQ. The CDR3 is made up of 15 amino acids. Trimming at V came to 3 bases and at J to 5 bases, leaving 5 bases not matched to a gene.

This clone was seen once. The chain recombines TRBV7-8 with TRBJ2-3, with 9 bases fitting TRBD1. This CDR3 comprises 16 residues. J gave up 2 bases and V 7 bases, and 10 bases lay outside the gene matches. Germline loops: CDR1 SGHVS, CDR2 FQNEAQ. The CDR3 region is CASMIGTGSITDTQYF. In DNA, the CDR3 is TGTGCCAGCATGATCGGGACAGGGTCCATCACAGATACGCAGTATTTT.

The chain uses TRBV18 and TRBJ2-2; 7 bases are shared with TRBD2. Trimming removed 2 bases from V and 4 bases from J; junction bases left unmatched: 4. Germline assignment: CDR1 KGHSH and CDR2 LQKENI. The length of the CDR3 is 15 residues. CDR3 sequence (DNA): TGTGCCAGCTCACCAAGCCTAGCGGCCACCGGGGAGCTGTTTTTT. Protein sequence: CASSPSLAATGELFF.

This clone was seen more than once but under ten times. V and J are TRBV5-1 and TRBJ2-1, with D perhaps being TRBD1 or TRBD2 (5 bases each). Germline assignment: CDR1 SGHRS and CDR2 YFSETQ. V gave up 4 bases and J gave up 9 bases, with 20 bases separating them. The CDR3 contains 15 residues. The chain's CDR3 is CASSGARGSRGEQFF. CDR3 DNA sequence: TGCGCCAGCAGCGGAGCTAGGGGTTCCCGGGGTGAGCAGTTCTTC. The complete variable domain, with remaining parts taken from reference TRBV5-1 and TRBJ2-1, reads KAGVTQTPRYLIKTRGQQVTLSCSPISGHRSVSWYQQTPGQGLQFLFEYFSETQRNKGNFPGRFSGRQFSNSRSEMNVSTLELGDSALYLCASSGARGSRGEQFFGPGTRLTVL.

The V gene is TRBV28, the J gene TRBJ1-4; D is ambiguous. The CDR3 loop spans 17 amino acids. Trimming left V 5 bases short and J 0 bases short, with 16 bases between. Germline CDR1 is MDHEN and CDR2 is SYDVKM. CDR3 sequence (DNA): TGTGCCAGCAGTCCCTCGACCTCCTTTGCAACTAATGAAAAACTGTTTTTT. The encoded protein is CASSPSTSFATNEKLFF.

This clone was recorded once. The CDR3 DNA is TGTGCCAGCAGTGACCCCGCGCGGACAGGTCGGGGGACCCAGTACTTC. It codes for CASSDPARTGRGTQYF. The V gene is TRBV6-1, the J gene TRBJ2-5; 7 positions match TRBD1. The CDR3 is made up of 16 amino acids. The V gene end was trimmed by 3 bases and the J gene end by 7 bases; junction bases not matched to a gene: 14. Germline values: CDR1 MNHNS, CDR2 SASEGT.

The chain joins TRBV9 to TRBJ1-5; 8 positions agree with TRBD1. Trimming at V came to 3 bases and at J to 4 bases, leaving 6 bases not matched to a gene. The germline V gene has CDR1 SGDLS and CDR2 YYNGEE. The CDR3 spans 15 residues. In DNA, the CDR3 is TGTGCCAGCAGCGCAGGGGGCGTATGGAATCAGCCCCAGCATTTT. Its translation is CASSAGGVWNQPQHF.

This clone was observed a single time. The chain uses TRBV9 and TRBJ2-3; D is unresolved. The CDR3 has 14 amino acids. Germline CDR1 and CDR2: SGDLS and YYNGEE. The V end was cut by 0 bases, the J end by 2 bases, with 7 bases between. The CDR3 spells CASSVGFPTDTQYF. In nucleotides, the CDR3 is TGTGCCAGCAGCGTAGGATTTCCCACAGATACGCAGTATTTT.

The chain links TRBV7-6 to TRBJ1-4, with TRBD1 as a possible D gene (6 bases). Deletions cut 2 bases from V and 7 bases from J, with 17 bases between. The CDR3 loop spans 16 amino acids. CDR1 is SGHVS, CDR2 FNYEAQ, per germline. The CDR3 is CASSLSRGAKTEKLFF. In DNA form, the CDR3 reads TGTGCCAGCAGCTTATCACGGGGGGCCAAGACTGAAAAACTGTTTTTT. The full variable domain, rest sourced from reference TRBV7-6 and TRBJ1-4, is GAGVSQSPRYKVTKRGQDVALRCDPISGHVSLYWYRQALGQGPEFLTYFNYEAQQDKSGLPNDRFSAERPEGSISTLTIQRTEQRDSAMYRCASSLSRGAKTEKLFFGSGTQLSVL.

The chain is built from TRBV29-1 and TRBJ2-7; the match to TRBD2 covers 9 bases. The germline V gene has CDR1 SQVTM and CDR2 ANQGSEA. The CDR3 runs 15 residues. J lost 6 bases, V lost 6 bases, and 15 bases had no gene match. The CDR3, as DNA: TGCAGCGTCCAACTTAGCGGGAGAAACCACCGCGAGCAGTACTTC. It is translated as CSVQLSGRNHREQYF.

This rearrangement joins TRBV9 to TRBJ2-5, with 7 nucleotides matching TRBD2. V lost 4 bases and J lost 5; bases outside the gene matches: 11. The germline gives CDR1 SGDLS, CDR2 YYNGEE. This CDR3 has 15 residues. CDR3 loop: CASSPSRGGWETQYF. CDR3 bases: TGTGCCAGCAGCCCCTCAAGGGGAGGGTGGGAGACCCAGTACTTC.

The chain links TRBV2 to TRBJ2-7; a possible D gene is TRBD1 (6 bases). V was cut by 6 bases and J by 3 bases, with 18 bases left in between. CDR3 length: 15 amino acids. Germline V gene data show CDR1 as SNHLY and CDR2 as FYNNEI. The CDR3 loop reads CASRDPTGDYYEQYF. In DNA form, the CDR3 reads TGTGCCAGCAGGGACCCGACAGGAGATTACTACGAGCAGTACTTC. Variable domain in full (rest from reference TRBV2 and TRBJ2-7): EPEVTQTPSHQVTQMGQEVILRCVPISNHLYFYWYRQILGQKVEFLVSFYNNEISEKSEIFDDQFSVERPDGSNFTLKIRSTKLEDSAMYFCASRDPTGDYYEQYFGPGTRLTVT.

The chain uses TRBV5-6 and TRBJ1-4; the D is unclear. V gave up 2 bases and J gave up 4 bases, with 9 bases separating them. Germline lookup yields CDR1 SGHDT and CDR2 YYEEEE. The CDR3 consists of 14 residues. CDR3 amino acids: CASSLPGFNEKLFF. The CDR3 region has the DNA TGTGCCAGCAGCTTACCGGGTTTTAATGAAAAACTGTTTTTT. Filled out from reference TRBV5-6 and TRBJ1-4, the complete variable domain reads DAGVTQSPTHLIKTRGQQVTLRCSPKSGHDTVSWYQQALGQGPQFIFQYYEEEERQRGNFPDRFSGHQFPNYSSELNVNALLLGDSALYLCASSLPGFNEKLFFGSGTQLSVL.

The chain is built from TRBV25-1 and TRBJ1-2; TRBD1 might be the D (5 bases). Germline assignment: CDR1 MGHDK and CDR2 SYGVNS. The CDR3 consists of 17 residues. V shed 2 bases and J shed 1 base, with 17 bases lying between them. The CDR3 loop reads CASSEEEGRAGNYGYTF. Here the CDR3 DNA reads TGTGCCAGCAGTGAAGAAGAAGGCAGGGCGGGTAACTATGGCTACACCTTC.

The rearrangement joins TRBV7-8 to TRBJ2-7; no firm D call. Trimming left V 3 bases short and J 2 bases short, with 2 bases between. The CDR3 has 11 residues. CDR1 SGHVS and CDR2 FQNEAQ come from the germline V gene. CDR3 DNA sequence: TGTGCCAGCAGCTTGACCTACGAGCAGTACTTC. It codes for CASSLTYEQYF.

The chain uses TRBV6-1 and TRBJ2-5; D possibly corresponds to TRBD2 (6 bases). Trimming removed 3 bases at V and 5 bases at J, with 16 bases between. Germline V CDR1 and CDR2: MNHNS, SASEGT. This CDR3 has 15 residues. CDR3 coding DNA: TGTGCCAGCAGTGAGGGGCAGCGGGCTATGGAGACCCAGTACTTC. Encoded protein: CASSEGQRAMETQYF.